Each of the 30 T cell receptor beta chains below was sequenced from the same sample in a study of cytomegalovirus exposure and HLA in healthy donors. The PCR used 60 Vbeta and 13 Jbeta primers. Here immunoSEQ multiplex PCR was the method, and the copy in TCRdb shows in-frame clones only, minus some. The profile shows approximately 150,000 clones, about four fifths of them singletons. Sequencing was carried out using PBMCs. The receptor set was obtained from a young man in good health and CMV-seronegative.

Comment on this clone: A junction end diverges from the germline sequence, so it may reflect a read error. The same CDR3 arises from other DNA sequences in this sample as well. The rearrangement joins TRBV4-2 to TRBJ2-7, with D maybe TRBD2 (6 bases). This CDR3 has 14 residues. CDR1 is LGHNA, CDR2 YNFKEQ, per germline. CDR3 DNA: TGTGCCAGCAGCTTGGGACTGACATCCTACGAGCAGTATTTC. It is translated as CASSLGLTSYEQYF.

This chain uses TRBV5-1 with TRBJ2-6, with D maybe TRBD2 (6 bases). Germline V gene data show CDR1 as SGHRS and CDR2 as YFSETQ. V was shortened by 4 bases and J by 0 bases, with 11 bases between the two germline ends. This CDR3 is built from 16 residues. CDR3 sequence reads: CASSRDGGSGANVLTF. CDR3 in DNA: TGCGCCAGCAGCCGTGACGGGGGCTCTGGGGCCAACGTCCTGACTTTC.

This rearrangement joins TRBV9 to TRBJ2-7; 7 positions match TRBD1. The CDR3 runs to 13 residues. V shed 0 bases, J shed 6 bases, and the junction held 3 bases outside the gene matches. Looked up from germline, CDR1 is SGDLS and CDR2 is YYNGEE. The CDR3 loop reads CASSVDHRGEQYF. The DNA of the CDR3 is TGTGCCAGCAGCGTAGACCACAGGGGCGAGCAGTACTTC.

The chain uses TRBV7-2 and TRBJ2-7, with 8 positions matching TRBD1. The CDR3 spans 14 residues. With 5 bases clipped from V and 4 bases from J, the junction kept 7 bases outside the gene matches. CDR1 SGHTA and CDR2 FQGNSA come from the germline V gene. The CDR3 nucleotides read TGTGCCAGCAGCCCGGACAGGGTACGGTACGAGCAGTACTTC. Protein product: CASSPDRVRYEQYF. The full variable domain, rest sourced from reference TRBV7-2 and TRBJ2-7, is GAGVSQSPSNKVTEKGKDVELRCDPISGHTALYWYRQSLGQGLEFLIYFQGNSAPDKSGLPSDRFSAERTGGSVSTLTIQRTQQEDSAVYLCASSPDRVRYEQYFGPGTRLTVT.

This sequence joins TRBV6-1 and TRBJ2-3; 9 bases line up with TRBD1. Unmatched junction bases numbered 3, after V lost 3 bases and J lost 2 bases. In germline, CDR1 is MNHNS, CDR2 SASEGT. This CDR3 region has 15 residues. The CDR3 DNA reads TGTGCCAGCAGTGATCGGGACAGGGTCACAGATACGCAGTATTTT. It specifies CASSDRDRVTDTQYF.

J is TRBJ1-2 and V is TRBV30, with D uncertain. V gave up 3 bases and J gave up 4 bases, with 12 bases separating them. The CDR3 extends over 13 amino acids. CDR1 is GTSNPN and CDR2 is SVGIG in the germline V gene (reference sequence). CDR3 protein: CAWSPPGIYGYTF. The DNA of the CDR3 is TGTGCCTGGAGCCCCCCAGGAATCTATGGCTACACCTTC. Full variable domain (missing parts from reference TRBV30 and TRBJ1-2): SQTIHQWPATLVQPVGSPLSLECTVEGTSNPNLYWYRQAAGRGLQLLFYSVGIGQISSEVPQNLSASRPQDRQFILSSKKLLLSDSGFYLCAWSPPGIYGYTFGSGTRLTVV.

The chain couples TRBV7-2 to TRBJ1-3; D perhaps matches TRBD1 (6 bases). The CDR3 runs to 17 residues. V was shortened by 5 bases and J by 4 bases, with 21 bases between the two germline ends. Germline V gives CDR1 SGHTA, CDR2 FQGNSA. In DNA form, the CDR3 reads TGTGCCAGCAGCCCAAAGGGGGGGCGGACAGTAGGAAACACCATATATTTT. Translation gives CASSPKGGRTVGNTIYF.

This chain connects TRBV4-3 to TRBJ1-1; D gene uncertain. V was pared by 0 bases and J by 0 bases, with 14 bases between. Germline V lookup: CDR1 LGHNA, CDR2 YSLEER. The length of the CDR3 is 17 residues. The CDR3 DNA sequence: TGCGCCAGCAGCCAAGATTACGGAGAAACGATGAACACTGAAGCTTTCTTT. It is translated as CASSQDYGETMNTEAFF.

The rearrangement joins TRBV6-6 to TRBJ2-7; tentative D call: TRBD1 (6 bases). Germline V gene lookup returns CDR1 MNHNY and CDR2 SVGAGI (reference sequence). Trimming pared 6 bases from V and 5 bases from J, leaving 20 bases between. The CDR3 runs 15 residues. The CDR3 sequence: CASSFTTGGGHEQYF. The CDR3 DNA sequence: TGTGCCAGCAGCTTCACGACAGGCGGTGGCCACGAGCAGTACTTC.

The rearrangement links TRBV7-9 to TRBJ2-5, with a tentative D call TRBD2 (5 bases). V shed 7 bases and J shed 3 bases, with 12 bases lying between them. Germline-derived CDR1 and CDR2 are SEHNR and FQNEAQ (reference sequence). CDR3 length equals 13 residues. The CDR3 loop is CASNRGWEETQYF. As DNA, the CDR3 is TGTGCCAGCAATCGGGGATGGGAAGAGACCCAGTACTTC. The full variable domain, its missing parts supplied by reference TRBV7-9 and TRBJ2-5, is DTGVSQNPRHKITKRGQNVTFRCDPISEHNRLYWYRQTLGQGPEFLTYFQNEAQLEKSRLLSDRFSAERPKGSFSTLEIQRTEQGDSAMYLCASNRGWEETQYFGPGTRLLVL.

The genes are TRBV7-9 and TRBJ1-2; 7 bases align to TRBD1. This CDR3 has 14 residues. Trimming cost V 5 bases and J 3 bases; bases outside gene matches: 6. The germline V gene encodes CDR1 SEHNR and CDR2 FQNEAQ (reference sequence). The CDR3 spells CASSRDSFDYGYTF. The CDR3 nucleotides read TGTGCCAGCAGCAGGGACAGTTTTGACTATGGCTACACCTTC.

The rearrangement links TRBV29-1 to TRBJ1-2; D possibly corresponds to TRBD1 (5 bases). Germline V gene lookup returns CDR1 SQVTM and CDR2 ANQGSEA. Deletions cut 7 bases from V and 2 bases from J, with 8 bases between. The CDR3 extends over 11 amino acids. CDR3 bases: TGCAGCGGCGGACAAAACTATGGCTACACCTTC. It is translated as CSGGQNYGYTF.

The V call is TRBV7-9, the J call TRBJ2-2; perhaps TRBD1 as D (6 bases). The CDR3 has 16 amino acids. The V end was cut by 8 bases, the J end by 0 bases, with 16 bases between. Germline V gives CDR1 SEHNR, CDR2 FQNEAQ (reference sequence). The DNA of the CDR3 is TGTGCCAGCCTAACCGGGACAAGGCCGAACACCGGGGAGCTGTTTTTT. Residues: CASLTGTRPNTGELFF.

The chain carries TRBV9 and TRBJ2-2; D might be TRBD2 (8 bases). V gave up 9 bases and J gave up 5 bases, with 17 bases separating them. Germline CDR1 reads SGDLS; CDR2 reads YYNGEE. The CDR3 loop spans 14 amino acids. The CDR3 nucleotides are TGTGCCACCGGGGGGGAGGGGGCGACCGGGGAGCTGTTTTTT. This translates into CATGGEGATGELFF.

The chain links TRBV6-6 to TRBJ2-1; D is unresolved. Trimming pared 0 bases from V and 8 bases from J, leaving 17 bases between. Germline lookup yields CDR1 MNHNY and CDR2 SVGAGI (reference sequence). The CDR3 is made up of 16 amino acids. The CDR3 protein is CASSYSIVQVVDEQFF. Here the CDR3 DNA reads TGTGCCAGCAGTTACTCGATTGTCCAGGTTGTCGATGAGCAGTTCTTC.

DNA for the CDR3: TGTGCCAGCAGCTTAGGGGGCCACTTGGGAACTGAAGCTTTCTTT. Its translation is CASSLGGHLGTEAFF. The chain couples TRBV7-8 to TRBJ1-1; D perhaps matches TRBD1 (5 bases). Germline V gene data show CDR1 as SGHVS and CDR2 as FQNEAQ. CDR3 length: 15 residues. V was clipped by 1 base and J by 5 bases, with 14 bases between them.

This chain connects TRBV4-3 to TRBJ2-5; TRBD2 aligns across 9 bases. The germline gives CDR1 LGHNA, CDR2 YSLEER. The CDR3 runs to 15 residues. J lost 5 bases, V lost 4 bases, and 8 bases had no gene match. The chain's CDR3 is CASSRGGRAVETQYF. The CDR3 bases are TGCGCCAGCAGCCGCGGCGGGAGGGCCGTCGAGACCCAGTACTTC.

The chain combines TRBV6-5 with TRBJ1-1; D possibly corresponds to TRBD1 (6 bases). Germline V gene lookup returns CDR1 MNHEY and CDR2 SVGAGI. The V gene lost 5 bases and the J gene lost 5 bases, with 18 bases spanning the gap. The CDR3 sequence is 15 residues long. CDR3 sequence (DNA): TGTGCCAGCAGTACAGACAGGTGGAGTTCGACTGAAGCTTTCTTT. As protein: CASSTDRWSSTEAFF.

As for this clone: One junction end disagrees with the germline gene, perhaps due to a read error. The chain recombines TRBV6-1 with TRBJ1-3, with no clear D. Per germline, CDR1 MNHNS and CDR2 SASEGT. This CDR3 comprises 14 residues. The CDR3 region has the DNA TGTGCCAGCAGCGAAGATGACATAAAAAACACCATATATTTT. This sequence encodes CASSEDDIKNTIYF.

The chain recombines TRBV20-1 with TRBJ1-4; TRBD1 might be the D (5 bases). The CDR3 is made up of 11 amino acids. Germline values: CDR1 DFQATT, CDR2 SNEGSKA (reference sequence). CDR3 residues: CRGGTNEKLFF. Here the CDR3 DNA reads TGCCGGGGGGGGACTAATGAAAAACTGTTTTTT.

V is TRBV19 and J is TRBJ1-3; a possible D gene is TRBD1 (6 bases). This CDR3 region has 16 residues. Trimming shortened V by 1 base and J by 2 bases, and 12 bases separated the two germline ends. Germline V gene sequence: CDR1 LNHDA, CDR2 SQIVND (reference sequence). The CDR3 DNA follows: TGTGCCAGTAGTATAGTCCCCAGGGGCGCTGGAAACACCATATATTTT. Encoded protein: CASSIVPRGAGNTIYF.

This clone was recorded once. V usage is TRBV19 and J usage is TRBJ1-5, with TRBD1 identical over 8 bases. Germline V gives CDR1 LNHDA, CDR2 SQIVND (reference sequence). V trimming: 4 bases; J trimming: 5 bases; junction bases outside the gene matches: 4. The CDR3 totals 14 residues. The CDR3 here is CASSRGQGHQPQHF. CDR3 DNA: TGTGCCAGTAGTAGAGGACAGGGCCATCAGCCCCAGCATTTT.

This clone was counted once. Other DNA sequences from this sample encode an identical CDR3 as well. The CDR3 loop reads CAWRASGSLYEQYF. The CDR3 DNA sequence: TGTGCCTGGAGGGCTAGCGGGAGTCTCTACGAGCAGTACTTC. The J gene is TRBJ2-7, the V gene TRBV30, with 10 bases aligning to TRBD2. The CDR3 length is 14 residues. The germline V gene encodes CDR1 GTSNPN and CDR2 SVGIG (reference sequence). With V trimmed by 3 bases and J by 3 bases, 5 bases remained unmatched.

This clone turned up a few times. The chain recombines TRBV30 with TRBJ1-4; D remains unclear. V lost 7 bases to trimming and J lost 8 bases, with 11 bases between them. CDR1 GTSNPN and CDR2 SVGIG come from the germline V gene (reference sequence). The CDR3 totals 11 residues. In nucleotides, the CDR3 is TGTGCCTCCTCCGAGTGGGAAAAACTGTTTTTT. Encoded protein: CASSEWEKLFF.

To note about this clone: The same CDR3 is also encoded by other DNA sequences in this sample. The chain couples TRBV27 to TRBJ1-1; D is uncertain. Trimming shortened V by 1 base and J by 1 base, and 7 bases separated the two germline ends. Germline-derived CDR1 and CDR2 are MNHEY and SMNVEV (reference sequence). The CDR3 has 14 amino acids. The CDR3 loop is CASSLLGGNTEAFF. CDR3 in DNA: TGTGCCAGCAGTTTATTAGGAGGGAACACTGAAGCTTTCTTT.

CDR3 coding DNA: TGTGCCAGCAGTGAAGAGGGGGCGGATACGCAGTATTTT. It specifies CASSEEGADTQYF. The V and J genes are TRBV2 and TRBJ2-3; TRBD1 aligns across 7 bases. The CDR3 is 13 amino acids. With V trimmed by 1 base and J by 6 bases, 1 base remained unmatched. Germline V gives CDR1 SNHLY, CDR2 FYNNEI.

A few counts support this clone. The chain has TRBV9 and TRBJ1-1; TRBD1 matches 7 bases. The CDR3 has 16 residues. J was trimmed by 6 bases and V by 3 bases; bases with no gene match: 14. Germline V CDR1 and CDR2: SGDLS, YYNGEE. The CDR3 sequence: CASSAARQGGGAEAFF. The CDR3 DNA reads TGTGCCAGCAGCGCCGCACGACAGGGTGGAGGAGCTGAAGCTTTCTTT. The full variable domain, in which reference TRBV9 and TRBJ1-1 provide the parts outside the CDR3, is DSGVTQTPKHLITATGQRVTLRCSPRSGDLSVYWYQQSLDQGLQFLIQYYNGEERAKGNILERFSAQQFPDLHSELNLSSLELGDSALYFCASSAARQGGGAEAFFGQGTRLTVV.

The chain couples TRBV5-3 to TRBJ1-2; D perhaps matches TRBD1 (6 bases). TRBV5-3 is identified as an open reading frame with a role that is uncertain. This CDR3 comprises 16 residues. Trimming took 4 bases from V and 3 from J, leaving 19 bases between them. The CDR3 is CARSVAPRQDHYGYTF. The CDR3 DNA reads TGTGCCAGAAGCGTGGCGCCTAGACAGGACCACTATGGCTACACCTTC.

The chain uses TRBV28 and TRBJ2-1; D is unclear. The germline CDR1 and CDR2 sequences are MDHEN and SYDVKM. The CDR3 extends over 14 amino acids. The ends were cut back, 11 bases at V and 3 bases at J, with 17 bases in the middle. In DNA, the CDR3 is TGTGCCGTCAGTGGTGTGGCAGACTACAATGAGCAGTTCTTC. It codes for CAVSGVADYNEQFF.

The rearrangement joins TRBV6-6 to TRBJ1-1; TRBD1 aligns across 7 bases. Germline CDR1 reads MNHNY; CDR2 reads SVGAGI (reference sequence). With V trimmed by 5 bases and J by 5 bases, 5 bases remained unmatched. CDR3 length: 13 amino acids. The CDR3 bases are TGTGCCAGCAGTCTACCAGGGGGTACTGAAGCTTTCTTT. It translates to CASSLPGGTEAFF.